This TCR beta chain was retrieved from a study of human T cells and chemical hapten exposure. Time point in this sample: pre-sensitization, week 0. Treatment specified: therapeutic diphenylcyclopropenone sensitization with weekly scalp DPC. A single record per CDR3 protein comes from TCRdb applying MiXCR to the RACE reads. This sample has about 250,000 distinct CDR3 sequences; 7.5% to 8% occur once, and the top ten carry less than 1.5%. This clonotype was observed a few times. Sequencing used whole blood, obtained in connection with sensitization to the hapten diphenylcyclopropenone (DPC). The receptor was derived from a man aged 18 to 29 with alopecia areata. Some clones in this sample may be carry-over from other donors' samples.

The CDR3 DNA sequence: TGTGCCAGCTCACCACGGGGCCCGCATCAGGGAGAGGGCTACACCTTC. It is translated as CASSPRGPHQGEGYTF. The chain joins TRBV18 to TRBJ1-2; D possibly corresponds to TRBD1 (5 bases). Germline V lookup: CDR1 KGHSH, CDR2 LQKENI. The CDR3 extends over 16 amino acids. With 1 base removed from V and 8 bases from J, the gap between germline ends came to 20 bases.